This TCR beta chain was captured in a study of blood T cell repertoires in COVID-19. Study summary: Some COVID-19 samples were acute and others convalescent; all came from the United States, Italy and Spain. Nucleic acid was either cDNA or gDNA, and it came from T cells, B-cell-depleted T cells, or PBMCs.

In the authors' workflow: Amplification from reference gene primers served as the basis for estimated nucleated cell counts. The protocol was immunoSEQ multiplex PCR, while the TCRdb copy is restricted to in-frame clones and leaves out a portion. V and J calls and clone size are those listed in that table; D and trimming were worked out from the DNA. The data show 110,000 to 150,000 clones, about 76% seen once. This CDR3 is built from 14 residues. The germline CDR1 and CDR2 sequences are SGDLS and YYNGEE. V lost 0 bases to trimming and J lost 7 bases, with 13 bases between them. The receptor comes from a human donor in a cohort sampled during active COVID-19. The chain has TRBV9 and TRBJ1-2; D call uncertain. The material sequenced was peripheral blood. CDR3 bases: TGTGCCAGCAGCGTAGGAGGGTCTAGGGTTGGCTACACCTTC. It encodes CASSVGGSRVGYTF. The variable domain in full, with the rest retrieved from reference TRBV9 and TRBJ1-2, is DSGVTQTPKHLITATGQRVTLRCSPRSGDLSVYWYQQSLDQGLQFLIQYYNGEERAKGNILERFSAQQFPDLHSELNLSSLELGDSALYFCASSVGGSRVGYTFGSGTRLTVV.